The source of this T cell receptor beta chain is a study of prognosis after radiotherapy for stage I lung cancer. Study-level information: Non-small cell lung cancer patients at stage I were enrolled between 2018 and 2019.

The patients, who had no history of other malignancies and had received no prior chemotherapy or radiotherapy, were all found to be node-negative on CT and PET/CT. This clonotype was counted a single time. Its antigen is as yet unknown. The study's findings and limits: It was in patients who developed distant metastases that Shannon entropy after stereotactic body radiation therapy was lower. Patients with metastases reportedly showed TRBV and TRBJ gene usage that differed from patients without metastases.

Multiplex PCR, run in two rounds, amplified TCR beta CDR3 from genomic DNA. Specific primers for each TRBV and TRBJ gene were what first-round PCR used. TCRdb re-derived calls from the multiplex PCR reads in MiXCR, one entry per CDR3 protein. The data show 25,000 to 30,000 distinct CDR3 sequences, just over 40% seen once. The length of the CDR3 is 15 residues. The V and J ends lost 1 base and 5 bases, in that order; junction bases with no gene match: 3. The germline V gene encodes CDR1 SGHRS and CDR2 YFSETQ. The receptor's source is a donor aged 50 or older with non-small cell lung cancer. Sequenced material: PBMCs, taken before or after stereotactic body radiation therapy (not recorded which). This chain links TRBV5-1 with TRBJ2-1, with TRBD1 identical over 10 bases. The chain's CDR3 is CASSLRQGADNEQFF. The DNA for the CDR3 is TGCGCCAGCAGCTTGCGACAGGGGGCGGACAATGAGCAGTTCTTC. The whole variable domain, remainder taken from reference TRBV5-1 and TRBJ2-1, is KAGVTQTPRYLIKTRGQQVTLSCSPISGHRSVSWYQQTPGQGLQFLFEYFSETQRNKGNFPGRFSGRQFSNSRSEMNVSTLELGDSALYLCASSLRQGADNEQFFGPGTRLTVL.